This T cell receptor beta chain was sequenced for a study of blood T cell repertoires in COVID-19. The CDR3 runs to 15 residues. After removal of 9 bases from V and 2 bases from J, the junction contained 9 bases not matched to a gene. In germline, CDR1 is MGHDK, CDR2 SYGVNS. Method: immunoSEQ multiplex PCR; TCRdb's copy keeps in-frame clones and lacks some. The sample records more than 85,000 clones, almost 85% being singletons. This receptor was obtained from a man between 70 and 80 years old with acute or convalescent COVID-19. V gene TRBV25-1 combines with J gene TRBJ1-5; 8 bases agree with TRBD1. The sample taken for sequencing was peripheral blood. The CDR3 here is CARLQGGVGNQPQHF. In nucleotides, the CDR3 is TGTGCCAGATTACAGGGGGGGGTGGGCAATCAGCCCCAGCATTTT.